This TCR beta chain was sequenced in a study of blood T cell repertoires in COVID-19. Per the original methods: Amplified reference gene primers provided the basis for estimating nucleated cell counts. Clones were read by immunoSEQ multiplex PCR, and TCRdb kept only the in-frame ones, dropping some. V and J calls and clone size follow that table, whereas D and trimming were derived from the DNA. The sample has tens of thousands of clones, approximately 85% seen once; the top ten hold 43%. The sample taken for sequencing was peripheral blood. This TCR came from an older woman with COVID-19, enrolled during active disease.

This CDR3 reads CASSPSDRVQEQYF. The CDR3, as DNA: TGTGCCAGCAGTCCCTCGGACAGGGTTCAGGAGCAGTACTTC. The chain carries TRBV28 and TRBJ2-7, with TRBD1 matching 8 bases. J gave up 7 bases and V 5 bases, and 10 bases lay outside the gene matches. The CDR3 runs to 14 residues. Looked up from germline, CDR1 is MDHEN and CDR2 is SYDVKM.